This paragraph reports one T cell receptor (beta chain). V lost 1 base and J lost 1; bases outside the gene matches: 2. Germline V gives CDR1 LNHDA, CDR2 SQIVND (reference sequence). CDR3 length equals 16 residues. The method was immunoSEQ multiplex PCR; TCRdb's version includes in-frame clones alone and lacks a portion of them. The sample gives about 70,000 clones, roughly 88% of which show up once; around 2% is in the top ten. The data were obtained in a study of OX40 agonist ivuxolimab in advanced cancers. The input for sequencing was CD4+ or CD8+ T cells sorted from blood, taken in a trial of the OX40 agonist ivuxolimab. V usage is TRBV19 and J usage is TRBJ2-7; 12 bases map to TRBD2. The TCR sequence derives from an adult with an advanced solid tumor such as melanoma, head and neck, liver or kidney cancer. The CDR3 is CASSIGTSGISYEQYF. The CDR3 DNA reads TGTGCCAGTAGTATAGGGACTAGCGGGATATCCTACGAGCAGTACTTC.